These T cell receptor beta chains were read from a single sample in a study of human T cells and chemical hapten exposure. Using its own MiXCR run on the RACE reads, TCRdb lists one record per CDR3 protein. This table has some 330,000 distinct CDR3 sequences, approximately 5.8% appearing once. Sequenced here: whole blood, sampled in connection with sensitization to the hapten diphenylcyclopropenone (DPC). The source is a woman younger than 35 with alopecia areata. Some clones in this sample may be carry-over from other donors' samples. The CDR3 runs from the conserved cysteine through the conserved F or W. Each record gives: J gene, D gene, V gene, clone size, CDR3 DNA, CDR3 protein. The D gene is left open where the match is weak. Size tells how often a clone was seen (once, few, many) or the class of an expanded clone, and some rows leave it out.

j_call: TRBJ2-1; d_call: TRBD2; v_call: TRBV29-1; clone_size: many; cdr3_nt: TGCAGCGTGGCGAGCGGGGGACCGTACAATGAGCAGTTCTTC; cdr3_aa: CSVASGGPYNEQFF
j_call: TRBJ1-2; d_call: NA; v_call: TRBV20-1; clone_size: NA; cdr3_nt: TGCAGTGCTAGGCACCCATGGATAGGTGGCTACACCTTC; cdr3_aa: CSARHPWIGGYTF
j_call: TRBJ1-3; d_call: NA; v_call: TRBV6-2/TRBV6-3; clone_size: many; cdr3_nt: TGTGCCAGCAGCCGGGATGTCTCTGGAAACACCATATATTTT; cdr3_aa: CASSRDVSGNTIYF
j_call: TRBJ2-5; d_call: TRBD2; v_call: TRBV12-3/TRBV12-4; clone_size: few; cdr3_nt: TGTGCCAGCAGCCCGGGGGGGCCCCAAGAGACCCAGTACTTC; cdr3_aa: CASSPGGPQETQYF
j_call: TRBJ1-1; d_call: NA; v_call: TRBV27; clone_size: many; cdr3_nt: TGTGCCAGCTCTTGGACGGATATGAACACTGAAGCTTTCTTT; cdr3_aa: CASSWTDMNTEAFF
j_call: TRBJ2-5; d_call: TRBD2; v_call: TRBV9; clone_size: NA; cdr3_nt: TGTGCCAGCAGCATAGGACTAGCGGGGCACCTCCAAGAGACCCAGTACTTC; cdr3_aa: CASSIGLAGHLQETQYF
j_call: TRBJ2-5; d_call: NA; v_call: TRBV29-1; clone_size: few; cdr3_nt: TGCAGCGTTGATGGGGAGGACCAAGAGACCCAGTACTTC; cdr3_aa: CSVDGEDQETQYF
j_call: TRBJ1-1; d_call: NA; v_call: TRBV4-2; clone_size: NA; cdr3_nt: TGTGCCAGCACCAACCTCGAATTGGGGGCCCAGGACACTGAAGCTTTCTTT; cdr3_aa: CASTNLELGAQDTEAFF
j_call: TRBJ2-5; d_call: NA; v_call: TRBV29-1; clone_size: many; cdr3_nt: TGCAGCGTTGAAGATGTGGTCTTGTCAGAGACCCAGTACTTC; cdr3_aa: CSVEDVVLSETQYF
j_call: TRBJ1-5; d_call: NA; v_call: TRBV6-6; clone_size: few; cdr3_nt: TGTGCCAGCAGTTACTCGGCAGACAATCAGCCCCAGCATTTT; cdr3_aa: CASSYSADNQPQHF
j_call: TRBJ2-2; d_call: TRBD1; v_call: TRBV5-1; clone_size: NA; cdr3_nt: TGCGCCAGCAGCCCTGACAGGGGGCCCCCCGGGGAGCTGTTTTTT; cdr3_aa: CASSPDRGPPGELFF
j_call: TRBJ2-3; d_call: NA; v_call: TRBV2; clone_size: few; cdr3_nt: TGTGCCAGCAGTGGGGGTCCCCGGGCAGATACGCAGTATTTT; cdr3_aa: CASSGGPRADTQYF
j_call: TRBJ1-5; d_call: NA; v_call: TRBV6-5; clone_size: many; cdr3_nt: TGTGCCACAGGTGGTAGCAATCAGCCCCAGCATTTT; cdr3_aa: CATGGSNQPQHF
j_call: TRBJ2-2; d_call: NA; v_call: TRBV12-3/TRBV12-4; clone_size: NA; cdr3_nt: TGTGCCAGCAGCCTAGCCCGAGAGCTGTTTTTT; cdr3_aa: CASSLARELFF
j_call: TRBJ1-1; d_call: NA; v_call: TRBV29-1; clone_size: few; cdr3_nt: TGCAGCGTTGAGGTCAGGTCCCCTGAAGCTTTCTTT; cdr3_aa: CSVEVRSPEAFF
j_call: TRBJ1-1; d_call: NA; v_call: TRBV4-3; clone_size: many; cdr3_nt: TGCGCCAGCAGCCAAGATTTCGCAGAGAACACTGAAGCTTTCTTT; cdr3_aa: CASSQDFAENTEAFF
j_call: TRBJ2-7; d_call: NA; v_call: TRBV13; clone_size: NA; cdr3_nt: TGTGCCAGCAGCCCTCCCTCGGCCTACGAGCAGTACTTC; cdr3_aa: CASSPPSAYEQYF
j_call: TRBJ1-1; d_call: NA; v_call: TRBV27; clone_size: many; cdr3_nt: TGTGCCAGCAGTCTCCCCGGGACACTTACTGAAGCTTTCTTT; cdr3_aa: CASSLPGTLTEAFF
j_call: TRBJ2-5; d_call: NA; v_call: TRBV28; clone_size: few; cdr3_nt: TGTGCCAGCACCGTGATAGGGGTCCAAGAGACCCAGTACTTC; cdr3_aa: CASTVIGVQETQYF
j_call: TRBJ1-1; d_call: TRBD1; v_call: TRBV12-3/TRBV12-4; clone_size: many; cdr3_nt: TGTGCCAGCAGTTGGGGGTGGGGACAGGGGATAGATAACGAAGCTTTCTTT; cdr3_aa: CASSWGWGQGIDNEAFF
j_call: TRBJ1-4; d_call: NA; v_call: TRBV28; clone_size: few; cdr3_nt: TGTGCCAGCATGGGGGGTTCGTACGAAAAACTGTTTTTT; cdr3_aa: CASMGGSYEKLFF
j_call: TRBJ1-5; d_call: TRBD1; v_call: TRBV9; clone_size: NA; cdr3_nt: TGTGCCAGCAGCAGATCAGGGGGCGGTCAGCCCCAGCATTTT; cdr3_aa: CASSRSGGGQPQHF
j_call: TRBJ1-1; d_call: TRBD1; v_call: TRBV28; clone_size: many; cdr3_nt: TGTGCCAGCAGTTTGTCGGACAGGGAAGCTTTCTTT; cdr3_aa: CASSLSDREAFF
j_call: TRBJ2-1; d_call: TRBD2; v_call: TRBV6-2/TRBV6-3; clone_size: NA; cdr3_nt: TGTGCCAGCAGTTTTCTAGCGGGGTACAATGAGCAGTTCTTC; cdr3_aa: CASSFLAGYNEQFF
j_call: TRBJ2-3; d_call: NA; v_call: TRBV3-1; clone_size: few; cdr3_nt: TGTGCCAGCAGTCCCCGTGTGGCGACCCCAGATACGCAGTATTTT; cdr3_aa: CASSPRVATPDTQYF
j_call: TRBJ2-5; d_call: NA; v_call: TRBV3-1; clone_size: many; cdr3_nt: TGTGCCAGCAGCCACGCGGCGTCGGGGTCAGAGACCCAGTACTTC; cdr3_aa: CASSHAASGSETQYF
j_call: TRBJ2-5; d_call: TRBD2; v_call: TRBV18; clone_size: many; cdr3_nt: TGTGCCAGCTCACAACCGGGACTACAAGAGACCCAGTACTTC; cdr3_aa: CASSQPGLQETQYF
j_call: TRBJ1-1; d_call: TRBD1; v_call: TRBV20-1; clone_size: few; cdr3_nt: TGCAGTGCTAGGGGACAGAACCTTGAAGCTTTCTTT; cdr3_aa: CSARGQNLEAFF
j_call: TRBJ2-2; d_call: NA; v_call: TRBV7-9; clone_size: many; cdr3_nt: TGTGCCAGCAGCTGGGGAATGGAAGGGACCGGGGAGCTGTTTTTT; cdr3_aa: CASSWGMEGTGELFF
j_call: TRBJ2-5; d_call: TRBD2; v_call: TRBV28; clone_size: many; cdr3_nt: TGTGCCAGCAGTTTAGGTCGTGGCGGGGGGGACCAAGAGACCCAGTACTTC; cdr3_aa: CASSLGRGGGDQETQYF
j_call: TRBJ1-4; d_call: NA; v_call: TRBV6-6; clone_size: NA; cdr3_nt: TGTGCCAGCAGTCGACTGCGGATGGATAATGAAAAACTGTTTTTT; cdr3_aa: CASSRLRMDNEKLFF
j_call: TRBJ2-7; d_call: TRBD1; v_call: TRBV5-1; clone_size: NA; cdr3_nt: TGCGCCAGCAGCCCAAGGACAGGGGTCTTCTACGAGCAGTACTTC; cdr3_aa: CASSPRTGVFYEQYF
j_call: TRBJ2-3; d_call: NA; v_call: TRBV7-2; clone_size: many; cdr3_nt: TGTGCCAGCAGCTACCGGACAGGCACAGATACGCAGTATTTT; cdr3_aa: CASSYRTGTDTQYF
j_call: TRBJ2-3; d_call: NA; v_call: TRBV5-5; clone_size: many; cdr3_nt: TGTGCCAGCAGCCCCAAAGCGGACACTAGCACAGATACGCAGTATTTT; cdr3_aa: CASSPKADTSTDTQYF
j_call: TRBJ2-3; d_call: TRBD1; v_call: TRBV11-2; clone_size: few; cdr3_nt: TGTGCCAGCCGCCGGACAGGGGATGCAGATACGCAGTATTTT; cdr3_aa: CASRRTGDADTQYF